A selection of T cell receptor beta chains follows, all from one sample in a study of PD-1 blockade in classical Hodgkin lymphoma. Profiling relied on immunoSEQ multiplex PCR, and the TCRdb table lists in-frame clones only, not all of them. The table lists about 6,800 clones, 70% to 80% of them singletons. Here the sequenced sample was CD4+ T cells from blood, taken at baseline. Receptors originate from a human donor with classical Hodgkin lymphoma. The CDR3 runs from the conserved cysteine through the conserved F or W. Each record gives: D gene, V gene, J gene, clone size, CDR3 protein, CDR3 DNA. D genes are given only for firm matches. Clone sizes are given selectively: once, few, many, or a class where the clone is expanded.

TRBD2	TRBV10-1	TRBJ2-7	large	CASSRAGSSYEQYF	TGCGCCAGCAGCCGAGCGGGGAGCTCCTACGAGCAGTACTTC
TRBD2	TRBV5-1	TRBJ2-3	NA	CASRSDYGLAGVGNFTDTQYF	TGCGCCAGCAGAAGTGACTATGGACTAGCGGGAGTAGGGAATTTCACAGATACGCAGTATTTT
TRBD1	TRBV2	TRBJ1-1	NA	CAGTTGANTEAFF	TGTGCCGGAACGACAGGGGCTAACACTGAAGCTTTCTTT
NA	TRBV4-2	TRBJ2-1	NA	CASSQDPGLGWFF	TGTGCCAGCAGCCAAGATCCAGGACTGGGGTGGTTCTTC
TRBD1	TRBV5-1	TRBJ2-1	NA	CASSLDGTGGREQFF	TGCGCCAGCAGCTTGGATGGGACAGGGGGTCGTGAGCAGTTCTTC
NA	TRBV27	TRBJ2-1	NA	CASSSPDYYNEQFF	TGTGCCAGCAGTTCACCGGACTATTACAATGAGCAGTTCTTC
NA	TRBV6-5	TRBJ2-4	NA	CASRPPSKNIQYF	TGTGCCAGCAGACCCCCTTCCAAAAACATTCAGTACTTC
NA	TRBV7-9	TRBJ2-3	NA	CASSLDLPGNTDTQYF	TGTGCCAGCAGCTTGGACCTCCCCGGAAACACAGATACGCAGTATTTT
NA	TRBV5-8	TRBJ2-5	NA	CASSPSRFGETQYF	TGTGCCAGCAGCCCCTCCCGGTTTGGGGAGACCCAGTACTTC
TRBD1	TRBV5-1	TRBJ1-2	NA	CASSTGQLYGYTF	TGCGCCAGCAGCACGGGACAGCTCTATGGCTACACCTTC
NA	TRBV2	TRBJ1-4	NA	CASSMGPNEKLFF	TGTGCCAGCAGTATGGGCCCGAATGAAAAACTGTTTTTT
NA	TRBV19	TRBJ2-7	NA	CASSMSRVRSYEQYF	TGTGCCAGTAGTATGTCGAGAGTTCGATCCTACGAGCAGTACTTC